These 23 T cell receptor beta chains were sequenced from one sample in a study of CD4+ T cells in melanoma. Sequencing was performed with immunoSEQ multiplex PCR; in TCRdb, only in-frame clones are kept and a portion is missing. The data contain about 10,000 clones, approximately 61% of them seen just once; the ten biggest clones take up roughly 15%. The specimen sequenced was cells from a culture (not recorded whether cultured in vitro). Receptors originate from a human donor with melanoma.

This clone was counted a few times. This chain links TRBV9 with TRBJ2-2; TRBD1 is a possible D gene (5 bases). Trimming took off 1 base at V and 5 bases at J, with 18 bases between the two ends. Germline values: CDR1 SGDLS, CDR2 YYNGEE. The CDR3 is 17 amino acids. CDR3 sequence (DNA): TGTGCCAGCAGCGTATATTCACAGGCTCGTGGGACCGGGGAGCTGTTTTTT. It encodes CASSVYSQARGTGELFF. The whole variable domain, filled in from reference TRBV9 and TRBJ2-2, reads DSGVTQTPKHLITATGQRVTLRCSPRSGDLSVYWYQQSLDQGLQFLIQYYNGEERAKGNILERFSAQQFPDLHSELNLSSLELGDSALYFCASSVYSQARGTGELFFGEGSRLTVL.

The DNA of the CDR3 is TGCGCCAGCAGCTCACGGGACAGGGCACGCAATGAGCAGTTCTTC. Protein: CASSSRDRARNEQFF. The V gene is TRBV5-1, the J gene TRBJ2-1; 9 bases are a match to TRBD1. J gave up 6 bases and V 3 bases, and 7 bases lay outside the gene matches. The germline gives CDR1 SGHRS, CDR2 YFSETQ. The CDR3 spans 15 residues.

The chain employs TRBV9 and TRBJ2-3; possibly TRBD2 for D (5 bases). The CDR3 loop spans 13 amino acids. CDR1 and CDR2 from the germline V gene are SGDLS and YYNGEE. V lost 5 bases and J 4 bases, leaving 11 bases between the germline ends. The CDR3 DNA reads TGTGCCAGCAGGCCCACGGGGTCAGATACGCAGTATTTT. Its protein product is CASRPTGSDTQYF.

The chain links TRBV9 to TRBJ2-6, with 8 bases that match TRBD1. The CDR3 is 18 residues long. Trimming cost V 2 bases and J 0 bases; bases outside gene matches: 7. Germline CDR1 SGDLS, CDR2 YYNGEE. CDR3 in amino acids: CASSVGTGQNSGANVLTF. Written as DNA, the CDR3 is TGTGCCAGCAGCGTCGGGACAGGTCAAAACTCTGGGGCCAACGTCCTGACTTTC.

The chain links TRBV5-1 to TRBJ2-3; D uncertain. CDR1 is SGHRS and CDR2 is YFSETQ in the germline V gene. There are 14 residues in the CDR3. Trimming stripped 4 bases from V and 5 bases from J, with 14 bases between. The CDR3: CASSRENRLDTQYF. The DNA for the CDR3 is TGCGCCAGCAGCCGAGAAAACAGATTAGATACGCAGTATTTT.

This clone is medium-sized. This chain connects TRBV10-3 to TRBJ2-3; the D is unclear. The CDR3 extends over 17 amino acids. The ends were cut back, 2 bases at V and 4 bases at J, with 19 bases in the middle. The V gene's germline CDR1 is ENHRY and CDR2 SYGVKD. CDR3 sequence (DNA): TGTGCCATCAGTGAGCCTATCTCCATGGATAACTCAGATACGCAGTATTTT. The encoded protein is CAISEPISMDNSDTQYF.

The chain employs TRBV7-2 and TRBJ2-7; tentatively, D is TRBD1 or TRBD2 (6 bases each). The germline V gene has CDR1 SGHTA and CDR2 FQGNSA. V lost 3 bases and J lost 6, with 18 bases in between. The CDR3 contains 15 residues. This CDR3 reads CASSFVQGGRREQYF. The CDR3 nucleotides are TGTGCCAGCAGCTTCGTACAGGGAGGACGGCGCGAGCAGTACTTC.

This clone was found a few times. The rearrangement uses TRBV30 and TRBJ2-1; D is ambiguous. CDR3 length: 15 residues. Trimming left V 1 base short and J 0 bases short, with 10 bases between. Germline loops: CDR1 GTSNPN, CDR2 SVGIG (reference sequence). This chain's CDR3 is CAWSAPEVSYNEQFF. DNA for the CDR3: TGTGCCTGGAGTGCGCCAGAGGTCTCCTACAATGAGCAGTTCTTC.

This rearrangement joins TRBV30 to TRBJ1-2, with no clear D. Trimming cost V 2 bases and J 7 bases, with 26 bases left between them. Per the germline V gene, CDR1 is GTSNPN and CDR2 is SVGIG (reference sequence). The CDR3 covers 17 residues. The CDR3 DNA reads TGTGCCTGGAGTCCCCGAGCCGCGCGGGCCAGGCGTCTTGGCTACACCTTC. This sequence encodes CAWSPRAARARRLGYTF.

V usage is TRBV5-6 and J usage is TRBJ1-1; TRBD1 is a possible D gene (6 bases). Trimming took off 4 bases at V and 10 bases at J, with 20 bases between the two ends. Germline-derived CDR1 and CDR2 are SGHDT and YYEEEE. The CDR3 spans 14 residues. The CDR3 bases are TGTGCCAGCAGCCAGGGGCTCACTTACGGAAGAGCTTTCTTT. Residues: CASSQGLTYGRAFF.

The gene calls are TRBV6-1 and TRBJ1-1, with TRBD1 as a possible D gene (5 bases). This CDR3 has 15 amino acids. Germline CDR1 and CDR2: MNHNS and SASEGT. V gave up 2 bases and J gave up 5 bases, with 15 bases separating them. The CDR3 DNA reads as TGTGCCAGCAGTGAAAACCTTAGGGGAGGAACTGAAGCTTTCTTT. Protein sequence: CASSENLRGGTEAFF.

CDR3 protein: CSVVPGTGGYGYTF. DNA of the CDR3: TGCAGCGTTGTGCCCGGGACAGGGGGCTATGGCTACACCTTC. The J gene is TRBJ1-2, the V gene TRBV29-1; 11 positions match TRBD1. Germline V lookup: CDR1 SQVTM, CDR2 ANQGSEA. The CDR3 loop spans 14 amino acids. V was pared by 4 bases and J by 4 bases, with 5 bases of the junction left unmatched.

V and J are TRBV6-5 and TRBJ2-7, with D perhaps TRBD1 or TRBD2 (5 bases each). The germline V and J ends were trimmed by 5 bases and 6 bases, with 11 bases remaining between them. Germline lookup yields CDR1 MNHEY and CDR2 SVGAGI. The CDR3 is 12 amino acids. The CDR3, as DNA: TGTGCCAGCAGTGGAGGTGGGGGCGAGCAGTACTTC. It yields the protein CASSGGGGEQYF.

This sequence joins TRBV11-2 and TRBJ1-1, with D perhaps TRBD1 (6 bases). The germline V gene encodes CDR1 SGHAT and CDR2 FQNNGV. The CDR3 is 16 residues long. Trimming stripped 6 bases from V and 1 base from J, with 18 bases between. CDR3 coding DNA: TGTGCCAGCAGTTTACAATTCGGACAGAAGAACACTGAAGCTTTCTTT. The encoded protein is CASSLQFGQKNTEAFF. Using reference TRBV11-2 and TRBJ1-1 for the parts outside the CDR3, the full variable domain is EAGVAQSPRYKIIEKRQSVAFWCNPISGHATLYWYQQILGQGPKLLIQFQNNGVVDDSQLPKDRFSAERLKGVDSTLKIQPAKLEDSAVYLCASSLQFGQKNTEAFFGQGTRLTVV.

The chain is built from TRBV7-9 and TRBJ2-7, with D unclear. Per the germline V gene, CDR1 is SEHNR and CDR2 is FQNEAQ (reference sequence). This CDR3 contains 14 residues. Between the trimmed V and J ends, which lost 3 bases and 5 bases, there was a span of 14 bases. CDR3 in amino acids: CASSLGLRLDEQYF. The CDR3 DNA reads TGTGCCAGCAGCTTGGGTCTGAGATTGGACGAGCAGTACTTC.

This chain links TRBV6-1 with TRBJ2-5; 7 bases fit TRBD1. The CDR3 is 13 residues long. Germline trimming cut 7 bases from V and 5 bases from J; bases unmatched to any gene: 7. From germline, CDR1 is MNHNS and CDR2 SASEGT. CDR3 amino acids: CASTRQGWETQYF. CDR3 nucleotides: TGTGCCAGCACGAGACAGGGTTGGGAGACCCAGTACTTC.

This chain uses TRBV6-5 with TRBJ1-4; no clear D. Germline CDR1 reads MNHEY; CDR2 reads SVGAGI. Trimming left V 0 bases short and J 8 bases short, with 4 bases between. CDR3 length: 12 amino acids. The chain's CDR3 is CASSYSGEKLFF. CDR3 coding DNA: TGTGCCAGCAGTTACTCCGGGGAAAAACTGTTTTTT.

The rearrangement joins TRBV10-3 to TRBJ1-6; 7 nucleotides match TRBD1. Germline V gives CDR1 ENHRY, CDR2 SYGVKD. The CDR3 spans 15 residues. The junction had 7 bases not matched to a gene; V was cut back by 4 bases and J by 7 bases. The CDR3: CAISGSPGGNSPLHF. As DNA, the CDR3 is TGTGCCATCAGTGGTTCCCCAGGGGGAAATTCACCCCTCCACTTT.

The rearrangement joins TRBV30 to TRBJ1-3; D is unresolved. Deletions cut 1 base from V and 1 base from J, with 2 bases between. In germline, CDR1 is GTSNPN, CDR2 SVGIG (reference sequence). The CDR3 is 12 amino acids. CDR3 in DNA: TGTGCCTGGAGTGATTCTGGAAACACCATATATTTT. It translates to CAWSDSGNTIYF.

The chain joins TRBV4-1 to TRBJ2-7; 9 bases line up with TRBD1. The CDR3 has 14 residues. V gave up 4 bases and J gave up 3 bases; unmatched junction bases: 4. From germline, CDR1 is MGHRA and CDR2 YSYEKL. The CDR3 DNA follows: TGCGCCAGCAGCCCCCGACAGGGGGACTACGAGCAGTACTTC. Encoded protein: CASSPRQGDYEQYF.

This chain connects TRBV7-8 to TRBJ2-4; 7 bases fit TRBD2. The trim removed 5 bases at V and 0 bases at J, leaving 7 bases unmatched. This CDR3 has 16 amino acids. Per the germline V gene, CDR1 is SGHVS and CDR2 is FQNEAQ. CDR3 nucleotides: TGTGCCAGCAGCCAAGCGGGGATACTAGCCAAAAACATTCAGTACTTC. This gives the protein CASSQAGILAKNIQYF.

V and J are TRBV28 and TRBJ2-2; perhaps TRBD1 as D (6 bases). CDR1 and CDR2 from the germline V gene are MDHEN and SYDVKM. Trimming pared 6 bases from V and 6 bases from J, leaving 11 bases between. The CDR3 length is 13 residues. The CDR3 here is CASRTGSPGELFF. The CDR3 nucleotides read TGTGCCAGCAGGACAGGCAGTCCCGGGGAGCTGTTTTTT.

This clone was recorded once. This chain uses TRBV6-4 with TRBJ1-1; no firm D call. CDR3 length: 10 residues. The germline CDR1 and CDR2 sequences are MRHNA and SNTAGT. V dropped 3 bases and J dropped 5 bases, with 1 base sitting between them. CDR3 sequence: CASSETEAFF. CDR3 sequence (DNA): TGTGCCAGCAGTGAGACTGAAGCTTTCTTT.